This TCR beta chain derives from a study of early T cells in non-severe SARS-CoV-2 infection. About the research overall: Unsorted whole blood bulk RNA was sequenced, with unpaired chains.

V gave up 2 bases and J gave up 1 base, with 11 bases separating them. The germline V gene encodes CDR1 SGHAT and CDR2 FQNNGV. This CDR3 has 15 residues. Study-wide results and caveats: Matching results from VDJdb favored anti-spike CD8 responses, leaving private and CD4 specificities undetected.

This clonotype was observed at least ten times. The target antigen is unknown. The protocol attached unique molecular identifiers to individual cDNA molecules. MiXCR, run by TCRdb on the 5' RACE reads, gives a single entry per CDR3 protein. The profile shows some 77,000 distinct CDR3 sequences, 5% of them singletons. The V gene is TRBV11-2, the J gene TRBJ2-5; D is undetermined. The sample was whole blood, taken at baseline. This TCR was sampled from an adult who was a healthcare worker with PCR-confirmed SARS-CoV-2 infection or an uninfected control (not recorded which). The CDR3 DNA is TGTGCCAGCAGCTTAACTGGGTACAGCCAAGAGACCCAGTACTTC. It codes for CASSLTGYSQETQYF.